The clone carrying this T cell receptor beta chain turned up a few times. Antigen unknown. UMIs and a universal primer site were added when TCR cDNA was made by 5'RACE template switching. Using its own MiXCR run on the 5' RACE reads, TCRdb lists one record per CDR3 protein. The table includes some 350,000 distinct CDR3 sequences, 6.2% detected once. The data belong to a study of T cells after yellow fever vaccination. V shed 1 base, J shed 5 bases, and the junction held 2 bases outside the gene matches. Germline lookup yields CDR1 LGHNA and CDR2 YSLEER. The CDR3 has 13 amino acids. Findings and caveats of the study: Post-booster repertoires contained most primary-vaccination clones again (96% CD4, approximately 88% CD8). Few clonotypes appeared in both CD4 and CD8 compartments. FACS-sorted repertoires might harbor abundant contaminating clonotypes from the bulk population.

The chain links TRBV4-3 to TRBJ2-7; 7 bases line up with TRBD1. The material sequenced was PBMCs, taken 5 days after the yellow fever booster vaccination. The TCR comes from a man aged 30-40 years who received the YFV17D yellow fever vaccine. CDR3 residues: CASSQGTGDEQYF. The DNA of the CDR3 is TGCGCCAGCAGCCAAGGAACAGGGGACGAGCAGTACTTC.